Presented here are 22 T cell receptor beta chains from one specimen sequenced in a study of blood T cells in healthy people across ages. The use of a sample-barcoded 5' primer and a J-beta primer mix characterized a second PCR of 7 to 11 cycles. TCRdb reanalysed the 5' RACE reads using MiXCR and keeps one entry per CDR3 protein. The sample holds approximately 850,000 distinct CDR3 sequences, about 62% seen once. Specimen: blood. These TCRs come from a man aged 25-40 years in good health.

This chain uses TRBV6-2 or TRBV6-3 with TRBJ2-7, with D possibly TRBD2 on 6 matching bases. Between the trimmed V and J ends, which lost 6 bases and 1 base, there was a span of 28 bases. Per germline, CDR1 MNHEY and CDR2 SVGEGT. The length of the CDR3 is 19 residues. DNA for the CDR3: TGTGCCAGCAGCCCTTACTTCGGATCCGCGGGGAGGAGGTCCTACGAGCAGTACTTC. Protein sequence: CASSPYFGSAGRRSYEQYF.

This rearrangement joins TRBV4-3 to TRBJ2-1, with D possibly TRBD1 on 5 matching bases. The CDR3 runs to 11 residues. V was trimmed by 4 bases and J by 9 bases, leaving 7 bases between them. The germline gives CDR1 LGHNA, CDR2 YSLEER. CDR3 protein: CASSPRVEQFF. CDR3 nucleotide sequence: TGCGCCAGCAGCCCCAGGGTTGAGCAGTTCTTC.

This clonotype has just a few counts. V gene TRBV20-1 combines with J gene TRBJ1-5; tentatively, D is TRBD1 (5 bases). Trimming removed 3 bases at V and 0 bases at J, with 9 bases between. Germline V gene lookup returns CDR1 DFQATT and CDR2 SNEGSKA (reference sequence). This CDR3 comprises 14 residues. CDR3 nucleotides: TGCAGTGCTAGGGGGGGTCATAGCAATCAGCCCCAGCATTTT. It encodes CSARGGHSNQPQHF.

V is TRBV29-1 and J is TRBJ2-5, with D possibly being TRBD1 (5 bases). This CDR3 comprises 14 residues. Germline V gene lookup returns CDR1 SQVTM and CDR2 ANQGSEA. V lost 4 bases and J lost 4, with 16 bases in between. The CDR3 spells CSVVGASSGETQYF. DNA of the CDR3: TGCAGCGTTGTAGGGGCCTCTTCAGGAGAGACCCAGTACTTC.

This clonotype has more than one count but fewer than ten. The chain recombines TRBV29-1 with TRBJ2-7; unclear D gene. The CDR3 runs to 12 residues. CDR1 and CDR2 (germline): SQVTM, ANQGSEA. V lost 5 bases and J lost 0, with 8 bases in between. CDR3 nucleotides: TGCAGCGTTTTGCTGGGCTCCTACGAGCAGTACTTC. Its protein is CSVLLGSYEQYF.

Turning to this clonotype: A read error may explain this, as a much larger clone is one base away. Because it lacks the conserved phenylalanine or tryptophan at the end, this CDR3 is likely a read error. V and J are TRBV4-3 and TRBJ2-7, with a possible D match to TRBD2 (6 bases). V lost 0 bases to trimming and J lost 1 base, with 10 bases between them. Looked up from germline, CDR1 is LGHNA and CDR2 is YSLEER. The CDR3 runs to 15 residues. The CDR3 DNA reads TGCGCCAGCAGCCAAGAAGGCGGGATGTCCTACGAGCAGTACTGC. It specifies CASSQEGGMSYEQYC.

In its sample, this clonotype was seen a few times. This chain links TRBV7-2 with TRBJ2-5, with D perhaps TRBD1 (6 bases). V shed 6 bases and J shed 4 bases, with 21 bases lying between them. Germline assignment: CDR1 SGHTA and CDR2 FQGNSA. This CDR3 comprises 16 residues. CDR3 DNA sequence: TGTGCCAGCAGTCCCTTGTGGGGGACACGGGTAGAGACCCAGTACTTC. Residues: CASSPLWGTRVETQYF.

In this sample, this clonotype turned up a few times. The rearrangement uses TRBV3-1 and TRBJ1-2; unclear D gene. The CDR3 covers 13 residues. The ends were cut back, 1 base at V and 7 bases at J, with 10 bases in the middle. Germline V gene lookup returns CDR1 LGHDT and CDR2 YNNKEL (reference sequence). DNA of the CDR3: TGTGCCAGCAGCCAAGGATTATCGTTTGGCTACACCTTC. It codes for CASSQGLSFGYTF.

The CDR3 DNA is TGTGCCAGCAGCTTAGGCAGTCCCAACATTCAGTACTTC. Residues: CASSLGSPNIQYF. The chain links TRBV5-8 to TRBJ2-4, with D unresolved. The CDR3 sequence is 13 residues long. Germline values: CDR1 SGHTS, CDR2 YDEGEE. V gave up 2 bases and J gave up 7 bases, with 10 bases separating them.

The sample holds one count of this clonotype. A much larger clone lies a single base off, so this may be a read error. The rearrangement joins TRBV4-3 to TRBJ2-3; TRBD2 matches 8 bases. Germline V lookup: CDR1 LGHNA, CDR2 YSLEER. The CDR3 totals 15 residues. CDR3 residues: CASSKSGSMTDAQYF. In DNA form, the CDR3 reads TGCGCCAGCAGCAAAAGCGGGAGTATGACAGATGCGCAGTATTTT.

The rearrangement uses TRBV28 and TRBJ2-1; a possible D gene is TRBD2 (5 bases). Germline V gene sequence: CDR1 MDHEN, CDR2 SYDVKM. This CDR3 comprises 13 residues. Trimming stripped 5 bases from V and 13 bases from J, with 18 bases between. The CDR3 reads CASSTPGLSNQFF. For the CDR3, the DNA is TGTGCCAGCAGTACACCTGGACTCTCCAATCAGTTCTTC.

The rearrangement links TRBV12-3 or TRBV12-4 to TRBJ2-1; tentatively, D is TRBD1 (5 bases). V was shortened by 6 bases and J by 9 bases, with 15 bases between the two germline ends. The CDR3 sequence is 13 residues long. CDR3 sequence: CASSTSGSGEQFF. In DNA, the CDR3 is TGTGCCAGCAGCACCTCAGGGTCTGGTGAGCAGTTCTTC.

The chain's CDR3 is CASSPPRRGINEQFF. The CDR3 region has the DNA TGTGCCAGCAGCCCCCCGAGACGGGGGATCAATGAGCAGTTCTTC. The chain carries TRBV7-2 and TRBJ2-1; the D gene is possibly TRBD2 (6 bases). Looked up from germline, CDR1 is SGHTA and CDR2 is FQGNSA. Trimming removed 5 bases at V and 6 bases at J, with 17 bases between. This CDR3 spans 15 amino acids.

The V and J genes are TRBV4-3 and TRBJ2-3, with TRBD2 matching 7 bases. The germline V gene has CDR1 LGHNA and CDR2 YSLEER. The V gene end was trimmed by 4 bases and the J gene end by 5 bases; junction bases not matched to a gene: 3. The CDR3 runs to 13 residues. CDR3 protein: CASSRGRGDTQYF. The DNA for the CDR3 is TGCGCCAGCAGCCGTGGGAGGGGAGATACGCAGTATTTT.

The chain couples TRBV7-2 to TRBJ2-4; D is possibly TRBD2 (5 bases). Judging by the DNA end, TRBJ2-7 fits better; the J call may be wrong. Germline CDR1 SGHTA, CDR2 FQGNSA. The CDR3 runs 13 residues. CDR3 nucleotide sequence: TGTGCCAGCAGCTTCCGAGGGCGCGACGAGCAGTACTTC. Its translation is CASSFRGRDEQYF.

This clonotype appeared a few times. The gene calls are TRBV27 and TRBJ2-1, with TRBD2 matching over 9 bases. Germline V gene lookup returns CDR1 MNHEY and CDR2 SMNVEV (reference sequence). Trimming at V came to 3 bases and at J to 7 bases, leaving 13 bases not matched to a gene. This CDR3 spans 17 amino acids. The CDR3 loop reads CASSLSVAGASRNEQFF. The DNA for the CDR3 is TGTGCCAGCAGTTTGAGTGTAGCGGGAGCCTCTAGGAATGAGCAGTTCTTC.

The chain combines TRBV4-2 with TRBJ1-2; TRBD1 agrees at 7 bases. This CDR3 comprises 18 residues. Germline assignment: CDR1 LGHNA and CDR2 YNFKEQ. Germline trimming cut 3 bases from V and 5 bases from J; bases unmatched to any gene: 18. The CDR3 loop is CASSHPNTGAAASYGYTF. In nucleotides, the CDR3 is TGTGCCAGCAGCCACCCCAACACAGGGGCCGCCGCCTCTTATGGCTACACCTTC.

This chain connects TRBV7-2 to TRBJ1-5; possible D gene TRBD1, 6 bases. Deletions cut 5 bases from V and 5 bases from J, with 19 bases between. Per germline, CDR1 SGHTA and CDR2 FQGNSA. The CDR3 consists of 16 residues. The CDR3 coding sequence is TGTGCCAGCAGCCCTAACTCAGGGACAATAGATCAGCCCCAGCATTTT. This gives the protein CASSPNSGTIDQPQHF.

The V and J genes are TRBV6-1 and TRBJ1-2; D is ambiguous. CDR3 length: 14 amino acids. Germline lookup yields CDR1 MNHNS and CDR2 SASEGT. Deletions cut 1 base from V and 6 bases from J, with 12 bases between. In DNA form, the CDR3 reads TGTGCCAGCAGTGAAGGCTGGGAATCCAATGGCTACACCTTC. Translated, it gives CASSEGWESNGYTF.

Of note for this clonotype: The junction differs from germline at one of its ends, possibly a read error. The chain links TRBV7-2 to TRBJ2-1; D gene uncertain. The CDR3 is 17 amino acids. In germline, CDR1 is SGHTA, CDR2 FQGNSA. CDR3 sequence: CASSLAELRWVVNGQFF. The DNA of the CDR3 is TGTGCCAGCAGCTTAGCCGAATTGAGATGGGTCGTCAATGGGCAGTTCTTC.

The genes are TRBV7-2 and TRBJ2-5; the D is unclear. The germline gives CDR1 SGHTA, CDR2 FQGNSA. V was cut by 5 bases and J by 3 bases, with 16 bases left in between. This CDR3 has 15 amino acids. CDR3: CASSLYPIHEETQYF. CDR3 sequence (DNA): TGTGCCAGCAGCCTCTACCCAATACATGAAGAGACCCAGTACTTC.

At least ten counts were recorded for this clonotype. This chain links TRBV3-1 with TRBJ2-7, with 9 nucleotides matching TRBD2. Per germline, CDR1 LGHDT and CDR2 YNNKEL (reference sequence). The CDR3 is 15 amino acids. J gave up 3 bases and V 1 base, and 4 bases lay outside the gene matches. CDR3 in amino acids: CASSQGQREVYEQYF. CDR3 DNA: TGTGCCAGCAGCCAAGGTCAGCGGGAGGTCTACGAGCAGTACTTC.